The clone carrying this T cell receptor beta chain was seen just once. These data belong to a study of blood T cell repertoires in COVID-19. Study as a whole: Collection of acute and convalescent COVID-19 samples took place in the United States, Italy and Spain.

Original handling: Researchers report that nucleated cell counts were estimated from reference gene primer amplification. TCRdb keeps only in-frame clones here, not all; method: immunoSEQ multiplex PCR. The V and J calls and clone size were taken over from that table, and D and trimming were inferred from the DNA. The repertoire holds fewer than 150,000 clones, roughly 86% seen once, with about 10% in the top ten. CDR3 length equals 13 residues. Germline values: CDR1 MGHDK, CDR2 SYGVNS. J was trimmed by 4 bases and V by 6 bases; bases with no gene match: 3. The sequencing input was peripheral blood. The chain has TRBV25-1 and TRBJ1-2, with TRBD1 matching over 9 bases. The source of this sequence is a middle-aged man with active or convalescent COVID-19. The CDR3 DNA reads TGTGCCAGCAGGCGGACAGGGGCCTATGGCTACACCTTC. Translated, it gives CASRRTGAYGYTF.